One and the same sample provided the 3 T cell receptor beta chains below, sequenced in a study of control samples from healthy donors and cancer patients. The method was immunoSEQ multiplex PCR; TCRdb's version includes in-frame clones alone and lacks a portion of them. Of nearly 9,500 clones detected, over 75% appear once; the ten largest clones hold less than 20%. The sequenced material came from PBMCs. These receptors came from a man aged 55 to 70 with colorectal cancer.

The chain recombines TRBV2 with TRBJ2-5; possible D gene TRBD1, 6 bases. The length of the CDR3 is 16 residues. The germline CDR1 and CDR2 sequences are SNHLY and FYNNEI. V was trimmed by 1 base and J by 4 bases, leaving 16 bases between them. The CDR3 loop is CASSEGTAILAETQYF. CDR3 in DNA: TGTGCCAGCAGTGAAGGGACAGCTATCTTAGCAGAGACCCAGTACTTC.

The chain carries TRBV19 and TRBJ1-1, with 8 bases lining up with TRBD1. In germline, CDR1 is LNHDA, CDR2 SQIVND (reference sequence). Germline trimming cut 7 bases from V and 1 base from J; bases unmatched to any gene: 5. This CDR3 is built from 14 residues. CDR3 protein: CASKTGVRNTEAFF. As DNA, the CDR3 is TGTGCCAGTAAGACAGGGGTGAGGAACACTGAAGCTTTCTTT.

Turning to this clone: Relative to the germline gene, one junction end is altered; a read error may explain this. This chain links TRBV2 with TRBJ2-7; D unclear. Germline CDR1 SNHLY, CDR2 FYNNEI. This CDR3 spans 10 amino acids. The CDR3 bases are TGTGCCAGCAGTCGAACAGAGCTGTACTTC. Protein product: CASSRTELYF. The whole variable domain, remainder taken from reference TRBV2 and TRBJ2-7, is EPEVTQTPSHQVTQMGQEVILRCVPISNHLYFYWYRQILGQKVEFLVSFYNNEISEKSEIFDDQFSVERPDGSNFTLKIRSTKLEDSAMYFCASSRTELYFGPGTRLTVT.